The rows below give T cell receptor beta chains drawn from one sample of a study of CD8+CD57+ T cells in acquired aplastic anemia. In TCRdb, the reads were re-called with MiXCR into one record per CDR3 protein. The sample shows some 130,000 distinct CDR3 sequences, over 45% of them seen only once. The sample was sorted CD4+, CD8+, or CD8+CD57+ T cells (not recorded which) from PBMCs. These receptors all stem from a human donor in good health, serving as a control. Both conserved end residues are part of each CDR3. Fields, in order: clone size, J gene, D gene, V gene, CDR3 protein, CDR3 DNA. A D gene is named only where the DNA matches it firmly. Expanded clones get a size class; other rows say once, few or many, or leave the size out.

clone size: .; J gene: TRBJ2-7; D gene: .; V gene: TRBV7-2; CDR3 protein: CASSRYAGNYEQYF; CDR3 DNA: TGTGCTAGCAGCCGATATGCGGGGAACTACGAGCAGTACTTC
clone size: .; J gene: TRBJ2-4; D gene: TRBD1; V gene: TRBV11-1; CDR3 protein: CASSKGQGQNIQYF; CDR3 DNA: TGTGCCAGCAGCAAGGGACAGGGGCAAAACATTCAGTACTTC
clone size: many; J gene: TRBJ1-2; D gene: TRBD1; V gene: TRBV4-2; CDR3 protein: CASSQDSTGGNGYTF; CDR3 DNA: TGTGCCAGCAGCCAAGATTCTACAGGGGGCAATGGCTACACCTTC
clone size: .; J gene: TRBJ1-2; D gene: .; V gene: TRBV7-2; CDR3 protein: CASSFEGRNYGYTF; CDR3 DNA: TGTGCCAGCAGCTTTGAGGGACGGAACTATGGCTACACCTTC
clone size: many; J gene: TRBJ1-1; D gene: .; V gene: TRBV20-1; CDR3 protein: CSASTTTEAFF; CDR3 DNA: TGCAGTGCTAGTACGACAACCGAAGCTTTCTTT
clone size: .; J gene: TRBJ2-3; D gene: .; V gene: TRBV20-1; CDR3 protein: CSAPGGTDTQYF; CDR3 DNA: TGCAGCGCACCCGGCGGCACAGATACGCAGTATTTT
clone size: .; J gene: TRBJ2-6; D gene: .; V gene: TRBV15; CDR3 protein: CATSFIGSSGANVLTF; CDR3 DNA: TGTGCCACCAGCTTTATAGGGAGCTCTGGGGCCAACGTCCTGACTTTC
clone size: .; J gene: TRBJ2-5; D gene: TRBD2; V gene: TRBV4-3; CDR3 protein: CASSHGAAGGPKTQYF; CDR3 DNA: TGCGCCAGCAGCCATGGGGCGGCGGGGGGGCCGAAGACCCAGTACTTC
clone size: .; J gene: TRBJ1-1; D gene: TRBD1; V gene: TRBV4-3; CDR3 protein: CASSQETFDRVVLSEAFF; CDR3 DNA: TGCGCCAGCAGCCAAGAAACTTTCGACAGGGTGGTTCTGTCTGAAGCTTTCTTT
clone size: many; J gene: TRBJ1-6; D gene: .; V gene: TRBV6-1; CDR3 protein: CASSEWGARNSPLHF; CDR3 DNA: TGTGCCAGCAGTGAATGGGGGGCAAGGAATTCACCCCTCCACTTT
clone size: .; J gene: TRBJ1-1; D gene: TRBD1; V gene: TRBV29-1; CDR3 protein: CSVGQGAFLGAFF; CDR3 DNA: TGCAGCGTGGGACAGGGGGCGTTTTTGGGAGCTTTCTTT
clone size: many; J gene: TRBJ2-3; D gene: TRBD1; V gene: TRBV7-2; CDR3 protein: CASSLVGTGSTDTQYF; CDR3 DNA: TGTGCCAGCAGCTTAGTCGGGACAGGAAGCACAGATACGCAGTATTTT
clone size: .; J gene: TRBJ1-4; D gene: .; V gene: TRBV14; CDR3 protein: CASSQTRGKGEKLFF; CDR3 DNA: TGTGCCAGCAGCCAGACCCGGGGTAAGGGTGAAAAACTGTTTTTT
clone size: many; J gene: TRBJ1-3; D gene: .; V gene: TRBV25-1; CDR3 protein: CASSDYLGGASSGNTIYF; CDR3 DNA: TGTGCCAGCAGTGATTACCTCGGGGGCGCTTCCTCTGGAAACACCATATATTTT
clone size: .; J gene: TRBJ1-1; D gene: .; V gene: TRBV29-1; CDR3 protein: CSVETGGEAFF; CDR3 DNA: TGCAGCGTTGAAACGGGGGGTGAAGCTTTCTTT
clone size: .; J gene: TRBJ1-2; D gene: TRBD1; V gene: TRBV27; CDR3 protein: CASRRLDREYGYTF; CDR3 DNA: TGTGCCAGCAGACGACTAGACAGGGAATATGGCTACACCTTC
clone size: many; J gene: TRBJ2-4; D gene: TRBD2; V gene: TRBV20-1; CDR3 protein: CSASKRGAKNIQYF; CDR3 DNA: TGCAGTGCTAGTAAGCGGGGGGCCAAAAACATTCAGTACTTC
clone size: .; J gene: TRBJ1-6; D gene: .; V gene: TRBV25-1; CDR3 protein: CASSEKTVFNSPLHF; CDR3 DNA: TGTGCCAGCAGTGAGAAAACAGTGTTTAATTCACCCCTCCACTTT
clone size: .; J gene: TRBJ2-7; D gene: TRBD1; V gene: TRBV19; CDR3 protein: CASSMTGVSYEQYF; CDR3 DNA: TGTGCCAGTAGTATGACAGGGGTCTCCTACGAGCAGTACTTC
clone size: .; J gene: TRBJ1-1; D gene: .; V gene: TRBV2; CDR3 protein: CASSEVHPNTEAFF; CDR3 DNA: TGTGCCAGCAGTGAAGTGCACCCGAACACTGAAGCTTTCTTT
clone size: many; J gene: TRBJ2-5; D gene: .; V gene: TRBV20-1; CDR3 protein: CSARDPLTQYF; CDR3 DNA: TGCAGTGCTAGAGATCCATTAACCCAGTACTTC
clone size: many; J gene: TRBJ2-5; D gene: TRBD2; V gene: TRBV11-3; CDR3 protein: CASSLDQLAGTQYF; CDR3 DNA: TGTGCCAGCAGCTTAGACCAACTAGCGGGGACCCAGTACTTC